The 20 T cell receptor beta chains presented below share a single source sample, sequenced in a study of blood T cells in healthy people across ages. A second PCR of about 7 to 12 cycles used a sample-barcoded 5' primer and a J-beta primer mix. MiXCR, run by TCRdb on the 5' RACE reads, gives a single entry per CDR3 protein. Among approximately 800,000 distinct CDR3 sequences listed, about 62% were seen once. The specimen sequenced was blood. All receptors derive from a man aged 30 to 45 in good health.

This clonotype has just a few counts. CDR3 in amino acids: CASSVDTYEQYF. DNA for the CDR3: TGTGCCAGCAGCGTCGACACCTACGAGCAGTACTTC. The chain employs TRBV9 and TRBJ2-7; no clear D gene. The CDR3 extends over 12 amino acids. Germline-derived CDR1 and CDR2 are SGDLS and YYNGEE. Trimming removed 2 bases from V and 2 bases from J, with 5 bases in between.

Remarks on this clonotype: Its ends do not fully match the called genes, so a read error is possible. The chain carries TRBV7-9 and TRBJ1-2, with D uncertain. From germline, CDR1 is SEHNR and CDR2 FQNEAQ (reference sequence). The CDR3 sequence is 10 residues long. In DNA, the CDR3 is TGTGCAAGCAGCTCGCATGGCTACACCTTC. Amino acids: CASSSHGYTF.

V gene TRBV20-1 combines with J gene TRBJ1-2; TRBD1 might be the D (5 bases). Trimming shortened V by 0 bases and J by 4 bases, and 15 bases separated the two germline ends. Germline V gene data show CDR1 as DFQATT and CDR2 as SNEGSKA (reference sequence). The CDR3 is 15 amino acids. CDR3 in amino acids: CSARDLTDPRYGYTF. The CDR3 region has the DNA TGCAGTGCTAGAGATCTGACAGACCCACGCTATGGCTACACCTTC.

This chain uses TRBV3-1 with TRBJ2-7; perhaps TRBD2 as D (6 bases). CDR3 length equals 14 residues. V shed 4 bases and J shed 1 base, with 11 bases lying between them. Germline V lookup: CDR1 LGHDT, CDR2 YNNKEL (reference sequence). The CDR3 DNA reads TGTGCCAGCAGCCGAGGAGGGCCGTCCTACGAGCAGTACTTC. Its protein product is CASSRGGPSYEQYF.

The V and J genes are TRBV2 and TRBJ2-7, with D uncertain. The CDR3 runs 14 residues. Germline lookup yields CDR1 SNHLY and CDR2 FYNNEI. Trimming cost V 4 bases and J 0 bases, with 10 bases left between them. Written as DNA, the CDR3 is TGTGCCAGCAGTGCATGGATCAGCTCCTACGAGCAGTACTTC. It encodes CASSAWISSYEQYF.

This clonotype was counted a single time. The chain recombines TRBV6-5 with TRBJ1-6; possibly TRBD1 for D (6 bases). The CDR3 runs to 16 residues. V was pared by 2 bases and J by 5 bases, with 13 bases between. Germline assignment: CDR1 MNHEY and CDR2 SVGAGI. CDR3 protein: CASSYTRTVHNSPLHF. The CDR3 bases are TGTGCCAGCAGTTACACCAGGACAGTTCATAATTCACCCCTCCACTTT.

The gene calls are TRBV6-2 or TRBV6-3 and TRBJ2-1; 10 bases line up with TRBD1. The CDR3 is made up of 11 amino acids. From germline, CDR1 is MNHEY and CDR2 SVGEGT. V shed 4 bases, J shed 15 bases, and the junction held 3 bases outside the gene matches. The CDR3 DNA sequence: TGTGCCAGCAGTTGGGACAGGGGATTGTTCTTC. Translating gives CASSWDRGLFF.

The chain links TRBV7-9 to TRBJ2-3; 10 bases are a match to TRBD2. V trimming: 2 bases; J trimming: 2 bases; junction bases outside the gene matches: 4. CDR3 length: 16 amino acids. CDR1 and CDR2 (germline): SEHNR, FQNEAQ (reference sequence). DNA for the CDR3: TGTGCCAGCAGCTTACTAGCGGGGGCGCCCACAGATACGCAGTATTTT. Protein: CASSLLAGAPTDTQYF.

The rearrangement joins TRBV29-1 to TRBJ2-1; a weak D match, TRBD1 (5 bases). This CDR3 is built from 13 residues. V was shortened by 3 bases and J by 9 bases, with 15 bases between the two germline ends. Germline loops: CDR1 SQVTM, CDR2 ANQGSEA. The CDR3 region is CSVEIGADGEQFF. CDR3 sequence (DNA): TGCAGCGTTGAGATAGGGGCCGATGGTGAGCAGTTCTTC.

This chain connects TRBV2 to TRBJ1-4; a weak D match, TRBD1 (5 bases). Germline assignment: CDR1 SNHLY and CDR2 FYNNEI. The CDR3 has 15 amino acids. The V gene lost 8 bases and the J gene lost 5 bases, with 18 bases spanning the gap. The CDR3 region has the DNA TGTGCCAGCCAGGAAGGGACCTACCAAAATGAAAAACTGTTTTTT. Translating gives CASQEGTYQNEKLFF. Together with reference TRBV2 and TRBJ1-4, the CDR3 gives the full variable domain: EPEVTQTPSHQVTQMGQEVILRCVPISNHLYFYWYRQILGQKVEFLVSFYNNEISEKSEIFDDQFSVERPDGSNFTLKIRSTKLEDSAMYFCASQEGTYQNEKLFFGSGTQLSVL.

CDR3 nucleotide sequence: TGTGCCAGCTGGGACCAACCCAGCTCCGGCTACACCTTC. This gives the protein CASWDQPSSGYTF. The gene calls are TRBV2 and TRBJ1-2; the D gene is possibly TRBD1 (5 bases). This CDR3 comprises 13 residues. Germline V lookup: CDR1 SNHLY, CDR2 FYNNEI. V lost 8 bases, J lost 8 bases, and 18 bases lay in between. Full variable domain (outside the CDR3, taken from reference TRBV2 and TRBJ1-2): EPEVTQTPSHQVTQMGQEVILRCVPISNHLYFYWYRQILGQKVEFLVSFYNNEISEKSEIFDDQFSVERPDGSNFTLKIRSTKLEDSAMYFCASWDQPSSGYTFGSGTRLTVV.

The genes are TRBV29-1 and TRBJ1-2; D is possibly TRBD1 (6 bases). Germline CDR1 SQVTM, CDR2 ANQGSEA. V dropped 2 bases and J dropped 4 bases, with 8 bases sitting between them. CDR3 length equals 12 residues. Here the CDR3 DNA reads TGCAGCGTTGAACGGGGGCCCTATGGCTACACCTTC. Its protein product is CSVERGPYGYTF. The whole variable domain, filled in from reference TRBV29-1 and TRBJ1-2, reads SAVISQKPSRDICQRGTSLTIQCQVDSQVTMMFWYRQQPGQSLTLIATANQGSEATYESGFVIDKFPISRPNLTFSTLTVSNMSPEDSSIYLCSVERGPYGYTFGSGTRLTVV.

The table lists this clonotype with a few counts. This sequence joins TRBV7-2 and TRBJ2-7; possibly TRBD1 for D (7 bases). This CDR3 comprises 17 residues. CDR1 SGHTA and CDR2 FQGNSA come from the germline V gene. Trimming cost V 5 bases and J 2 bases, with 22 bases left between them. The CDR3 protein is CASSPRGGTDHPYEQYF. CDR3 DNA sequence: TGTGCCAGCAGCCCCAGGGGCGGGACAGACCACCCCTACGAGCAGTACTTC. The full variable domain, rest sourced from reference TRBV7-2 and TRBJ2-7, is GAGVSQSPSNKVTEKGKDVELRCDPISGHTALYWYRQSLGQGLEFLIYFQGNSAPDKSGLPSDRFSAERTGGSVSTLTIQRTQQEDSAVYLCASSPRGGTDHPYEQYFGPGTRLTVT.

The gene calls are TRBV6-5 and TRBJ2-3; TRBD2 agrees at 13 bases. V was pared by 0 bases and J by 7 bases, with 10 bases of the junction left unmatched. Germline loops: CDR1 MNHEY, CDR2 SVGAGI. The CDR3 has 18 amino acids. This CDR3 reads CASSYSGGLAGHRYTQYF. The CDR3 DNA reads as TGTGCCAGCAGTTACTCGGGGGGACTAGCGGGACACAGATATACGCAGTATTTT.

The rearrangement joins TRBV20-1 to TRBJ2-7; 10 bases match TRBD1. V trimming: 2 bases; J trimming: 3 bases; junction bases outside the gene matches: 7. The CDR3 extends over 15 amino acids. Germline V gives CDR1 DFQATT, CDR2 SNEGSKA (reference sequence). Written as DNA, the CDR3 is TGCAGTGCTAGACGGACAGGGGGATCCCTCTACGAGCAGTACTTC. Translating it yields CSARRTGGSLYEQYF.

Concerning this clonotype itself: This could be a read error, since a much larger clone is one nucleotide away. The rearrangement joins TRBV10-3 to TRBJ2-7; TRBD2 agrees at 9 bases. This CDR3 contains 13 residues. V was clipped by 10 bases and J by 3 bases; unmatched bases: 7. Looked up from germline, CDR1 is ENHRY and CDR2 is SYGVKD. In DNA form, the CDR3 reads TGTGCCACCAGGATTAGCGGGGGCTACGAGCAGTACTTC. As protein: CATRISGGYEQYF.

The CDR3 nucleotides are TGTGCCAGCAGCCCACGACAAAATTATGGCTACACCTTC. Its translation is CASSPRQNYGYTF. The chain links TRBV28 to TRBJ1-2; D not resolved. The germline CDR1 and CDR2 sequences are MDHEN and SYDVKM. The CDR3 length is 13 residues. Trimming took 6 bases from V and 5 from J, leaving 13 bases between them.

CDR3 amino acids: CATSDASPGTGYETQYF. In nucleotides, the CDR3 is TGTGCCACCAGTGATGCCTCCCCCGGGACAGGGTACGAGACCCAGTACTTC. The chain recombines TRBV24-1 with TRBJ2-5, with 9 bases identical to TRBD1. Germline V gene data show CDR1 as KGHDR and CDR2 as SFDVKD. Trimming at V came to 3 bases and at J to 5 bases, leaving 12 bases not matched to a gene. The CDR3 is made up of 17 amino acids.

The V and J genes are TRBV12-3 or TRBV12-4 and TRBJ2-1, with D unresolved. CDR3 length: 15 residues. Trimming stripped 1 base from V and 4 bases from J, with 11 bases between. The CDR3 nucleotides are TGTGCCAGCAGTTTAGGGCGGAAACCTTACAATGAGCAGTTCTTC. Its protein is CASSLGRKPYNEQFF.

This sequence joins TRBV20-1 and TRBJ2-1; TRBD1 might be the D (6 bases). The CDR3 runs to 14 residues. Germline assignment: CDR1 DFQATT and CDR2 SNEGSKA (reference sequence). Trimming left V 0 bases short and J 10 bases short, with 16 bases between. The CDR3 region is CSARDRDTLWEQFF. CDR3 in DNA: TGCAGTGCTAGAGATAGGGACACACTCTGGGAGCAGTTCTTC.